This TCR beta chain derives from a study of cytomegalovirus exposure and HLA in healthy donors. V shed 4 bases and J 5 bases; nucleotides not matched to a gene: 4. The CDR3 covers 13 residues. The germline CDR1 and CDR2 sequences are MNHNS and SASEGT. The PCR contained 60 Vbeta and 13 Jbeta primers. Original processing notes: As a later analysis found, there were 80 million or so unique TCR beta chains, of which roughly 11 million were shared. Sequencing used immunoSEQ multiplex PCR; TCRdb keeps in-frame clones, though not all of them. The V and J calls and clone size were taken over from that table, and D and trimming were inferred from the DNA. The sample has over 150,000 clones, just over 75% seen once.

The sample consisted of PBMCs. The source is a woman aged 60 to 75 in good health and CMV-seropositive. The chain is built from TRBV6-1 and TRBJ2-5, with TRBD1 matching 7 bases. The CDR3 protein is CASSAGQWETQYF. CDR3 DNA: TGTGCCAGCAGTGCGGGACAGTGGGAGACCCAGTACTTC.